Listed here are 8 T cell receptor beta chains from one sample, sequenced in a study of T cells after yellow fever vaccination. MiXCR, run by TCRdb on the 5' RACE reads, gives a single entry per CDR3 protein. The sample has 450,000 to 650,000 distinct CDR3 sequences, approximately 13% seen once. The specimen comprised PBMCs, sampled on the day of the yellow fever booster vaccination. All receptors derive from a young man who received the YFV17D yellow fever vaccine.

This clonotype was detected a few times. The chain combines TRBV4-2 with TRBJ2-1; 7 bases align to TRBD2. The CDR3 sequence is 15 residues long. CDR1 LGHNA and CDR2 YNFKEQ come from the germline V gene. Trimming took 5 bases from V and 4 from J; bases not matched to a gene: 8. The CDR3 region is CASSAGLPPYNEQFF. CDR3 nucleotides: TGTGCCAGCAGCGCGGGACTACCCCCATACAATGAGCAGTTCTTC.

This chain joins TRBV20-1 and TRBJ2-2, with D possibly being TRBD1 or TRBD2 (5 bases each). Germline assignment: CDR1 DFQATT and CDR2 SNEGSKA (reference sequence). This CDR3 contains 17 residues. Trimming pared 7 bases from V and 7 bases from J, leaving 28 bases between. The CDR3 region is CSVFVGVNGAADGELFF. CDR3 DNA sequence: TGCAGTGTTTTTGTTGGGGTTAACGGGGCAGCGGACGGGGAGCTGTTTTTT.

The chain couples TRBV5-1 to TRBJ2-6, with TRBD1 as a possible D gene (6 bases). Trimming cost V 6 bases and J 0 bases, with 22 bases left between them. CDR1 is SGHRS and CDR2 is YFSETQ in the germline V gene. CDR3 length: 19 residues. CDR3 sequence reads: CASTLIGQGPSSGANVLTF. For the CDR3, the DNA is TGCGCCAGCACCCTCATTGGTCAGGGGCCAAGCTCTGGGGCCAACGTCCTGACTTTC.

This clonotype was counted only a few times. The chain couples TRBV29-1 to TRBJ2-7; no firm D call. Germline V gene lookup returns CDR1 SQVTM and CDR2 ANQGSEA. The CDR3 runs to 12 residues. V was shortened by 0 bases and J by 1 base, with 4 bases between the two germline ends. In DNA, the CDR3 is TGCAGCGTTGAAGACAGTTCCTACGAGCAGTACTTC. Translated: CSVEDSSYEQYF.

This clonotype has more than one count but fewer than ten. The J gene is TRBJ1-2, the V gene TRBV7-9; a weak D match, TRBD1 (6 bases). With 0 bases removed from V and 2 bases from J, the gap between germline ends came to 10 bases. This CDR3 has 15 amino acids. Germline CDR1 and CDR2: SEHNR and FQNEAQ (reference sequence). CDR3: CASSLALGQNYGYTF. The DNA for the CDR3 is TGTGCCAGCAGCTTAGCCTTAGGACAGAACTATGGCTACACCTTC.

The V and J genes are TRBV5-4 and TRBJ2-7; 7 nucleotides match TRBD2. This CDR3 contains 15 residues. Trimming at V came to 2 bases and at J to 3 bases, leaving 8 bases not matched to a gene. Germline lookup yields CDR1 SGHNT and CDR2 YYREEE (reference sequence). The CDR3 region has the DNA TGTGCCAGCAGCTTCGGATCAGGGAGGGACTACGAGCAGTACTTC. Residues: CASSFGSGRDYEQYF.

This rearrangement joins TRBV4-3 to TRBJ2-1; TRBD2 agrees at 9 bases. The germline V gene has CDR1 LGHNA and CDR2 YSLEER. There are 15 residues in the CDR3. V gave up 1 base and J gave up 3 bases; unmatched junction bases: 1. CDR3: CASSQGSGGYNEQFF. The CDR3 nucleotides are TGCGCCAGCAGCCAAGGTAGCGGGGGCTACAATGAGCAGTTCTTC.

This clonotype appeared a few times. Here the CDR3 DNA reads TGCAGTGCCCGGGTCAGGGGGACTATCATGGGGACCGGGGAGCTGTTTTTT. It yields the protein CSARVRGTIMGTGELFF. This chain links TRBV20-1 with TRBJ2-2; TRBD1 or TRBD2 may be the D gene (7 bases each). Per germline, CDR1 DFQATT and CDR2 SNEGSKA (reference sequence). Trimming cost V 6 bases and J 5 bases, with 25 bases left between them. CDR3 length: 17 residues.